These T cell receptor beta chains were read from a single sample in a study of human T cells and chemical hapten exposure. TCRdb re-analysed the RACE reads in MiXCR, keeping a single row per CDR3 protein. In the table there are around 120,000 distinct CDR3 sequences, around an eighth of which are singletons. Source: whole blood, taken in connection with sensitization to the hapten diphenylcyclopropenone (DPC). The receptors stem from a woman aged 18-29 years with alopecia areata. Some clones in this sample may be carry-over from other donors' samples. Both conserved end residues are trimmed from each CDR3.

10	TRBV2	TRBJ2-3	ASSETGDTQY
14	TRBV9	TRBJ2-2	ASSVRTSGGTGELF
14	TRBV5-4	TRBJ2-6	ASSLGARSGANVLT
10	TRBV30	TRBJ1-2	AWSADWGGYT
15	TRBV11-2	TRBJ2-7	ASSQRTPSGGSYEQY
14	TRBV6-2/TRBV6-3	TRBJ1-3	ASSYLGGDSGNTIY
15	TRBV6-5	TRBJ1-4	ASREQKQGAHNEKLF
11	TRBV20-1	TRBJ2-7	SARDLSSYEQY
12	TRBV12-3/TRBV12-4	TRBJ2-5	ASSRRQGGETQY
14	TRBV4-3	TRBJ1-5	ASSQALGQVHQPQH
13	TRBV29-1	TRBJ2-5	SVEVTGVSQETQY
14	TRBV10-3	TRBJ2-7	AISDLRDTDAYEQY
13	TRBV9	TRBJ2-3	ASSPPLEREDTQY
11	TRBV12-3/TRBV12-4	TRBJ2-7	ASSPTGPKEQY
13	TRBV6-5	TRBJ1-5	ASSNRARGNQPQH
12	TRBV20-1	TRBJ1-1	SARRPAATLKAF
15	TRBV11-2	TRBJ2-7	ASSPPGRGSRSYEQY
12	TRBV6-1	TRBJ1-1	ASSEQGWGTEAF